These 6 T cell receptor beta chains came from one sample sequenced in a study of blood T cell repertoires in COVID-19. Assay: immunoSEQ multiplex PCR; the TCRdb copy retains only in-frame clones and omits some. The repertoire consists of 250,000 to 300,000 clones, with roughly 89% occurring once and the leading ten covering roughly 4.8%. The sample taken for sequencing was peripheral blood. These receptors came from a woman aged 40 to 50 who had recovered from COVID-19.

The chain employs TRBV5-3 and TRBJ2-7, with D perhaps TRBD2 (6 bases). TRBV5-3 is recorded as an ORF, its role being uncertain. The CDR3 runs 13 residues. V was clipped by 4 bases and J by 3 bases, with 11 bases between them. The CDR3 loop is CARSPGLRYEQYV. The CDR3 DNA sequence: TGTGCCAGAAGCCCGGGACTCCGCTACGAGCAGTACGTC.

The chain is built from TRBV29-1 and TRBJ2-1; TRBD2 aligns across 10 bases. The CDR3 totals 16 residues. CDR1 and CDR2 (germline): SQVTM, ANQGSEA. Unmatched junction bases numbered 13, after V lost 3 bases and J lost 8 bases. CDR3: CSVEGWSGGVLYEQFF. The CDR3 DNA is TGCAGCGTTGAGGGTTGGAGCGGGGGGGTACTCTATGAGCAGTTCTTC.

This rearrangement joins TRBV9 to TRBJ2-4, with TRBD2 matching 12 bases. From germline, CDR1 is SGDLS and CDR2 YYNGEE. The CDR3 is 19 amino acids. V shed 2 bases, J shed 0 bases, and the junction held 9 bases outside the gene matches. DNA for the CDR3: TGTGCCAGCAGCGTGGTAGGGACTAGCGGGCGTCAAGCCAAAAACATTCAGTACTTC. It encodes CASSVVGTSGRQAKNIQYF.

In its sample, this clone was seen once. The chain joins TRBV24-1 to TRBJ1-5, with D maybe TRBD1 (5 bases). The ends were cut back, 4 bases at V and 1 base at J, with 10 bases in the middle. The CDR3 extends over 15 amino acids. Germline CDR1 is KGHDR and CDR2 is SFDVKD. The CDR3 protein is CATSETGVSNQPQHF. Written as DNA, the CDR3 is TGTGCCACCAGTGAAACAGGTGTGAGCAATCAGCCCCAGCATTTT.

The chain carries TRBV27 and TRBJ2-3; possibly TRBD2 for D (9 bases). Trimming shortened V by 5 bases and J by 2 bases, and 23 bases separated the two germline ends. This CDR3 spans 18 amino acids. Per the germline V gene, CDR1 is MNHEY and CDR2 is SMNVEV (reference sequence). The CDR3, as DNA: TGTGCCAGCAGTAGCCGGACAGGGCGGGAGGGCCTCACAGATACGCAGTATTTT. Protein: CASSSRTGREGLTDTQYF.

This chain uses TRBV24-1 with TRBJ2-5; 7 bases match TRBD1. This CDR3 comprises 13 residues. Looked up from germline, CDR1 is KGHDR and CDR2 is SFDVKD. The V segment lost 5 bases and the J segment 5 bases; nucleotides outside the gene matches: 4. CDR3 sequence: CATSVSRGETQYF. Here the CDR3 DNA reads TGTGCCACCAGTGTCTCCAGGGGGGAGACCCAGTACTTC.